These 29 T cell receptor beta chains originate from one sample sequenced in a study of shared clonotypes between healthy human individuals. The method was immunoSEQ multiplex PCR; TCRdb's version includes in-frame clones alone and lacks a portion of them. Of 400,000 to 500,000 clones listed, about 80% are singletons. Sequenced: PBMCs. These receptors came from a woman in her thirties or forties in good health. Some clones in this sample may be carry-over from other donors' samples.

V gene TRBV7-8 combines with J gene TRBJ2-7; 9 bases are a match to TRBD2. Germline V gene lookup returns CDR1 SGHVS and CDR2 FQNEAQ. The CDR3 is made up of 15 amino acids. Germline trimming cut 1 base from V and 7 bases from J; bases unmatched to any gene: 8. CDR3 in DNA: TGTGCCAGCAGCTTAGGCGGCGGGAGGGCCGGAGAGCAGTACTTC. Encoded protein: CASSLGGGRAGEQYF. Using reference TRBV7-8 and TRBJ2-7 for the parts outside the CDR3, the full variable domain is GAGVSQSPRYKVAKRGQDVALRCDPISGHVSLFWYQQALGQGPEFLTYFQNEAQLDKSGLPSDRFFAERPEGSVSTLKIQRTQQEDSAVYLCASSLGGGRAGEQYFGPGTRLTVT.

The CDR3 is CASRGGTSGYNEQFF. The DNA of the CDR3 is TGTGCCAGCAGGGGCGGGACTAGCGGCTACAATGAGCAGTTCTTC. This chain connects TRBV6-5 to TRBJ2-1, with 11 bases identical to TRBD2. Germline CDR1 is MNHEY and CDR2 is SVGAGI. Trimming took 6 bases from V and 3 from J; bases not matched to a gene: 4. The CDR3 sequence is 15 residues long.

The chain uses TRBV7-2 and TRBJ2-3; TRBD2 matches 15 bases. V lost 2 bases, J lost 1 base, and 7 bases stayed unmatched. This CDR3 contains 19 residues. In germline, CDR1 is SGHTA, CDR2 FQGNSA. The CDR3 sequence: CASSLRGTSGRYGTDTQYF. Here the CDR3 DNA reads TGTGCCAGCAGCTTACGAGGGACTAGCGGGAGGTACGGCACAGATACGCAGTATTTT. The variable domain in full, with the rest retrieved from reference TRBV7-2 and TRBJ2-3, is GAGVSQSPSNKVTEKGKDVELRCDPISGHTALYWYRQSLGQGLEFLIYFQGNSAPDKSGLPSDRFSAERTGGSVSTLTIQRTQQEDSAVYLCASSLRGTSGRYGTDTQYFGPGTRLTVL.

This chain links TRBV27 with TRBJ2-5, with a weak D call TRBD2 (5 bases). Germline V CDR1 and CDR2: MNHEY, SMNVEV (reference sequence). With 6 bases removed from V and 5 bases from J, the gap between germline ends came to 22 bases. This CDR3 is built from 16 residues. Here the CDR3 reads CASRLEPREIRETQYF. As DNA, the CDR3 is TGTGCCAGCAGATTAGAGCCGAGGGAGATCCGGGAGACCCAGTACTTC.

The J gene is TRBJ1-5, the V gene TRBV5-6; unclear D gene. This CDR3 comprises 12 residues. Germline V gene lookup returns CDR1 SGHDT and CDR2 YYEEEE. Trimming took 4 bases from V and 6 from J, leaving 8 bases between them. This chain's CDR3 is CASSIYSQPQHF. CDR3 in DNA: TGTGCCAGCAGCATATACAGTCAGCCCCAGCATTTT.

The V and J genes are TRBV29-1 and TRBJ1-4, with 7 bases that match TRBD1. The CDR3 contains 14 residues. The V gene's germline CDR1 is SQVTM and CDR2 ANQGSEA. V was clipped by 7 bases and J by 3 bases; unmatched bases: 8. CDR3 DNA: TGCAGCGCTGGGAGAGGGGGCCCTAATGAAAAACTGTTTTTT. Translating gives CSAGRGGPNEKLFF.

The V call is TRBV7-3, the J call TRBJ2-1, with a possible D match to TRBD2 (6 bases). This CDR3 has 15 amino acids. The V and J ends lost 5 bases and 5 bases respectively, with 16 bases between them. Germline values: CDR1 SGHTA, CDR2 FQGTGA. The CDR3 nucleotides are TGTGCCAGCAGCCGGGTGCGGGGCCCCGACAATGAGCAGTTCTTC. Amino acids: CASSRVRGPDNEQFF.

The CDR3 here is CASSEGLAAAEQYF. Here the CDR3 DNA reads TGTGCCAGCAGCGAAGGACTAGCCGCGGCCGAGCAGTACTTC. The V call is TRBV11-2, the J call TRBJ2-7, with 8 positions matching TRBD2. CDR3 size: 14 residues. V trimming: 5 bases; J trimming: 6 bases; junction bases outside the gene matches: 9. Germline CDR1 and CDR2: SGHAT and FQNNGV.

CDR3 sequence: CASSRALQETQYF. Here the CDR3 DNA reads TGCGCCAGCAGCAGGGCCCTCCAAGAGACCCAGTACTTC. This chain uses TRBV5-1 with TRBJ2-5, with D hard to call. Germline loops: CDR1 SGHRS, CDR2 YFSETQ. V was pared by 4 bases and J by 1 base, with 8 bases between. This CDR3 is 13 amino acids long.

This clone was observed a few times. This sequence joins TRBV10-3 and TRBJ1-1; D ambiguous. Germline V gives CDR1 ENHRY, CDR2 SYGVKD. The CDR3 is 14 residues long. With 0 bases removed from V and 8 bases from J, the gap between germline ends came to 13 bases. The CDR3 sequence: CAISESASSTEAFF. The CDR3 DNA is TGTGCCATCAGTGAGTCGGCCAGTTCAACCGAAGCTTTCTTT.

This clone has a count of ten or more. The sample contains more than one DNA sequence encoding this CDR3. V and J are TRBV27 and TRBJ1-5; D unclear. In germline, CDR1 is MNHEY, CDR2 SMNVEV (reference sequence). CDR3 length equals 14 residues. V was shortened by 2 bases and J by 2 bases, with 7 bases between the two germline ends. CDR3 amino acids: CASSLGRGNQPQHF. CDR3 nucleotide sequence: TGTGCCAGCAGTTTAGGGAGGGGCAATCAGCCCCAGCATTTT.

For the CDR3, the DNA is TGCGCCAGCAGAGATGACAGGGGAGATACGCAGTATTTT. Translating it yields CASRDDRGDTQYF. V is TRBV5-1 and J is TRBJ2-3; 8 bases align to TRBD1. The germline CDR1 and CDR2 sequences are SGHRS and YFSETQ. V shed 5 bases, J shed 5 bases, and the junction held 4 bases outside the gene matches. There are 13 residues in the CDR3. Looking up the rest from reference TRBV5-1 and TRBJ2-3 gives the full variable domain: KAGVTQTPRYLIKTRGQQVTLSCSPISGHRSVSWYQQTPGQGLQFLFEYFSETQRNKGNFPGRFSGRQFSNSRSEMNVSTLELGDSALYLCASRDDRGDTQYFGPGTRLTVL.

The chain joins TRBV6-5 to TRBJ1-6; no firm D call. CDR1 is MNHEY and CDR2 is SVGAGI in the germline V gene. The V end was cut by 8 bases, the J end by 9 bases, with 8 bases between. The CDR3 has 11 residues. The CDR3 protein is CASGSPSPLHF. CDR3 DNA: TGTGCCAGCGGAAGCCCTTCACCCCTCCACTTT.

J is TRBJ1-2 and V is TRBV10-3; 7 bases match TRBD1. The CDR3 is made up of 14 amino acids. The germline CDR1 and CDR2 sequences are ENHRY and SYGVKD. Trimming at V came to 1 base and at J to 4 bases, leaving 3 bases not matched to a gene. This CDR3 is CAISELGQSYGYTF. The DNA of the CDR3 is TGTGCCATCAGTGAGTTGGGACAGAGCTATGGCTACACCTTC.

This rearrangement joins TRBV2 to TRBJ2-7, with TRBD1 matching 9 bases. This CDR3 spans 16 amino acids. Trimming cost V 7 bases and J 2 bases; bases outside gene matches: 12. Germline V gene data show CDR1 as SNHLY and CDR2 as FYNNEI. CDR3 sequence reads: CASNPDDRGGPYEQYF. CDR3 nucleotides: TGTGCCAGCAACCCAGATGACAGGGGGGGGCCCTACGAGCAGTACTTC.

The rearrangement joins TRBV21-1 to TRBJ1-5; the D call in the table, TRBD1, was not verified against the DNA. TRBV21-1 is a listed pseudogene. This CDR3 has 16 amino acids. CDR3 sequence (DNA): TGTGCCAGCAGCAAAGACGGCAGGGTATCAAATCAGCCCCAGCATTTT. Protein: CASSKDGRVSNQPQHF.

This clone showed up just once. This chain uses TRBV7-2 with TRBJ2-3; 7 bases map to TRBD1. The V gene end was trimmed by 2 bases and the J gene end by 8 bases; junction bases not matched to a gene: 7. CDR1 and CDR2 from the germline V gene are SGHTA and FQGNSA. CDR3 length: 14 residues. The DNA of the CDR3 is TGTGCCAGCAGCTTAAACACAAGACAGGGTACGCAGTATTTT. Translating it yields CASSLNTRQGTQYF.

CDR3 amino acids: CASTTQGYSYEQYF. CDR3 DNA: TGTGCCAGCACTACACAGGGATACTCCTACGAGCAGTACTTC. The chain links TRBV2 to TRBJ2-7, with a tentative D call TRBD1 (6 bases). V lost 7 bases, J lost 0 bases, and 13 bases lay in between. Germline CDR1 reads SNHLY; CDR2 reads FYNNEI. This CDR3 has 14 amino acids.

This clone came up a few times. The CDR3 region is CASSLTALGNTIYF. CDR3 nucleotides: TGTGCCAGCAGCTTAACAGCCCTCGGAAACACCATATATTTT. The chain has TRBV5-6 and TRBJ1-3; no reliable D call. V lost 2 bases and J 4 bases, leaving 10 bases between the germline ends. The CDR3 contains 14 residues. CDR1 is SGHDT and CDR2 is YYEEEE in the germline V gene.

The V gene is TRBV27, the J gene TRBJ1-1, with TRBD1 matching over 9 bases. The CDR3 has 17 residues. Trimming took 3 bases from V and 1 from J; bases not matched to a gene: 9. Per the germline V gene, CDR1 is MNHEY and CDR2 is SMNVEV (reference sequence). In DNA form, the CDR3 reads TGTGCCAGCAGTTTTGGGACAGGGAAGGTACCGAACACTGAAGCTTTCTTT. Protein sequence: CASSFGTGKVPNTEAFF.

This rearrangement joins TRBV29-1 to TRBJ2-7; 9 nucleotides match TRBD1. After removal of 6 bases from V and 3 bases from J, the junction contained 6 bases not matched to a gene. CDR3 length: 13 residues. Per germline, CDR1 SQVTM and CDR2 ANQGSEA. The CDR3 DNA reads TGCAGCGTCGCATTGGGACAGGGCTACGAGCAGTACTTC. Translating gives CSVALGQGYEQYF.

CDR3: CASSLVAGGHLSYNEQFF. The CDR3 region has the DNA TGTGCCAGCAGTTTAGTAGCGGGAGGGCATCTCTCCTACAATGAGCAGTTCTTC. V usage is TRBV28 and J usage is TRBJ2-1, with 11 bases fitting TRBD2. V was pared by 2 bases and J by 0 bases, with 6 bases of the junction left unmatched. From germline, CDR1 is MDHEN and CDR2 SYDVKM. CDR3 size: 18 residues.

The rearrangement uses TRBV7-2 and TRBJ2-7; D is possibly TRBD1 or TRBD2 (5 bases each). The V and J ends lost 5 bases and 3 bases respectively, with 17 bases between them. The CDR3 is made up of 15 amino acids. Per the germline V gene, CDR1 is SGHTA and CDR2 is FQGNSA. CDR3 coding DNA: TGTGCCAGCAGCCGATCTACCGGGACCAGCTACGAGCAGTACTTC. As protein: CASSRSTGTSYEQYF.

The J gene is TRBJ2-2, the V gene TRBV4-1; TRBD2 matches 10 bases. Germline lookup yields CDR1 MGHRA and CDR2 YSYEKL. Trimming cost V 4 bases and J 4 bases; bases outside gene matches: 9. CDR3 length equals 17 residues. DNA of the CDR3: TGCGCCAGCAGCCCGTCCGGGACTAGCGTCCGCACCGGGGAGCTGTTTTTT. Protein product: CASSPSGTSVRTGELFF.

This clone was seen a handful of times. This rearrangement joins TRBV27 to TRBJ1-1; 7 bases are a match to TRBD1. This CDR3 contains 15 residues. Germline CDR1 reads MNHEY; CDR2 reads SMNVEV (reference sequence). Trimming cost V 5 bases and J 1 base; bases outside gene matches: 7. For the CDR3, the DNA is TGTGCCAGCAGTAGTCGGACAGGACAGAACACTGAAGCTTTCTTT. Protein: CASSSRTGQNTEAFF.

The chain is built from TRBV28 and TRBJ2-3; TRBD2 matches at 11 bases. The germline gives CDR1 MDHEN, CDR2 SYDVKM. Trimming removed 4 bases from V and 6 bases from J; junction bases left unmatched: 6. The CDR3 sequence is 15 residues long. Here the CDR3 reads CASSSQTSGTDTQYF. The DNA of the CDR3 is TGTGCCAGCAGTTCCCAGACTAGCGGGACGGATACGCAGTATTTT. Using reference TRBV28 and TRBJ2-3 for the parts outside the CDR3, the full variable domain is DVKVTQSSRYLVKRTGEKVFLECVQDMDHENMFWYRQDPGLGLRLIYFSYDVKMKEKGDIPEGYSVSREKKERFSLILESASTNQTSMYLCASSSQTSGTDTQYFGPGTRLTVL.

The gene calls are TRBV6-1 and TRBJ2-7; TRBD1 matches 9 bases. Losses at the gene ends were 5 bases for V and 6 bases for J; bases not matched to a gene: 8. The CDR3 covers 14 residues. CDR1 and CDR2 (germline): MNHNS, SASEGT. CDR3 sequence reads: CASSNSGTGTEQYF. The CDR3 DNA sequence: TGTGCCAGCAGTAATTCCGGGACAGGGACCGAGCAGTACTTC.

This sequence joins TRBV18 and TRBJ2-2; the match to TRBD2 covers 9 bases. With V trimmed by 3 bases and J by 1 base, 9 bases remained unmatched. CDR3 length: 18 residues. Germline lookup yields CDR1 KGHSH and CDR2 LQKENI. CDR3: CASSPPGGRAQNTGELFF. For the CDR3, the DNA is TGTGCCAGCTCACCCCCTGGCGGGAGGGCGCAGAACACCGGGGAGCTGTTTTTT.

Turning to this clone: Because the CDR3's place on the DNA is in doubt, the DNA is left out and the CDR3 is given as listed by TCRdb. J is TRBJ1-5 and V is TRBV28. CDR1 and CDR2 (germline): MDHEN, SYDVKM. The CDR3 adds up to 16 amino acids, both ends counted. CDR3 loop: CASSFWEWGNNQPQHF.